Following are 32 T cell receptor beta chains from one sample sequenced in a study of immune heterogeneity within non-small cell lung tumors (dated by TCRdb to the late 2010s). For the TCR template, genomic DNA was extracted from bulk tumor tissue, and approximately 600 ng of gDNA was amplified for each sample. During surgery, multiple biopsies were taken from each primary tumor, with sampling sites spaced as far apart as possible within the tumor mass. The study cohort was described as untreated, and patients were newly diagnosed NSCLC cases undergoing curative surgery. TCRdb names HiSeq X Ten as the instrument used. The TCR beta CDR3 region was amplified with a multiplex PCR system whose first round ran for approximately 10 cycles using 32 V-gene forward primers and 13 J-gene reverse primers. TCRdb reanalyzed the raw reads on its own, using fastp at Q25 for trimming and MiXCR for clone calling, and kept in-frame beta chains. Every entry covers one CDR3 protein and lists the most common genes and DNA from its rows. This sample lists about 15,000 distinct CDR3 sequences; approximately 30% were detected once. The ten largest clones add up to 13% to 15% of the sample.

The sample comprised lung tumor tissue. The origin of the receptors is a woman aged 50 to 60 with non-small cell lung cancer.

V is TRBV27 and J is TRBJ2-7; 10 positions match TRBD1. Germline CDR1 and CDR2: MNHEY and SMNVEV (reference sequence). Trimming took 6 bases from V and 4 from J; bases not matched to a gene: 3. The CDR3 covers 13 residues. The CDR3 bases are TGTGCCAGCAGCCGACAGGGGGCATACGAGCAGTACTTC. It yields the protein CASSRQGAYEQYF.

This clonotype was counted at least ten times. This chain connects TRBV20-1 to TRBJ2-1; no reliable D call. Trimming left V 0 bases short and J 4 bases short, with 10 bases between. The V gene's germline CDR1 is DFQATT and CDR2 SNEGSKA (reference sequence). This CDR3 is 14 amino acids long. CDR3 nucleotides: TGCAGTGCTAGAGATTTCGCGCGATACAATGAGCAGTTCTTC. The encoded protein is CSARDFARYNEQFF.

The chain is built from TRBV18 and TRBJ2-1, with D perhaps matching TRBD2 (5 bases). V was shortened by 3 bases and J by 9 bases, with 15 bases between the two germline ends. The CDR3 covers 14 residues. CDR1 KGHSH and CDR2 LQKENI come from the germline V gene. CDR3 residues: CASSPTTHGGEQFF. The CDR3 nucleotides read TGTGCCAGCTCACCGACTACCCATGGAGGTGAGCAGTTCTTC. The full variable domain, with the rest looked up from reference TRBV18 and TRBJ2-1, is NAGVMQNPRHLVRRRGQEARLRCSPMKGHSHVYWYRQLPEEGLKFMVYLQKENIIDESGMPKERFSAEFPKEGPSILRIQQVVRGDSAAYFCASSPTTHGGEQFFGPGTRLTVL.

This clonotype showed up just a few times. The V and J genes are TRBV28 and TRBJ2-7; D is undetermined. Trimming removed 6 bases at V and 2 bases at J, with 8 bases between. Germline V gene data show CDR1 as MDHEN and CDR2 as SYDVKM. CDR3 length: 12 residues. CDR3 residues: CASSPRPYEQYF. The CDR3 DNA follows: TGTGCCAGCAGCCCCCGCCCCTACGAGCAGTACTTC.

This clonotype is medium-sized by share. The gene calls are TRBV6-1 and TRBJ2-7, with TRBD1 matching 9 bases. V lost 6 bases to trimming and J lost 3 bases; unmatched junction nucleotides: 3. The CDR3 has 13 residues. Germline CDR1 reads MNHNS; CDR2 reads SASEGT. CDR3 sequence (DNA): TGTGCCAGCAGAGGGACAGGGTTCTACGAGCAGTACTTC. Translation gives CASRGTGFYEQYF.

This sequence joins TRBV28 and TRBJ1-3, with D tentatively TRBD1 (6 bases). Germline lookup yields CDR1 MDHEN and CDR2 SYDVKM. The CDR3 contains 16 residues. Trimming removed 3 bases at V and 0 bases at J, with 12 bases between. The chain's CDR3 is CASSFGGPSSGNTIYF. In DNA, the CDR3 is TGTGCCAGCAGTTTCGGGGGGCCCAGCTCTGGAAACACCATATATTTT.

The chain has TRBV5-1 and TRBJ2-3, with D unresolved. The CDR3 consists of 14 residues. CDR1 is SGHRS, CDR2 YFSETQ, per germline. Deletions cut 2 bases from V and 2 bases from J, with 9 bases between. The CDR3 region is CASSFGRATDTQYF. The CDR3 DNA reads TGCGCCAGCAGCTTTGGCAGAGCCACAGATACGCAGTATTTT.

DNA for the CDR3: TGTCTATCTCTTGTGAGGTTGAAGTCACCCCTCCACTTT. It translates to CLSLVRLKSPLHF. The chain uses TRBV6-4 and TRBJ1-6; D not certain. The germline gives CDR1 MRHNA, CDR2 SNTAGT. This CDR3 comprises 13 residues.

This clonotype was counted a single time. This rearrangement joins TRBV7-2 to TRBJ2-2; 10 bases agree with TRBD1. The CDR3 contains 16 residues. V lost 5 bases to trimming and J lost 5 bases; unmatched junction nucleotides: 8. Germline V gene sequence: CDR1 SGHTA, CDR2 FQGNSA. The CDR3 nucleotides are TGTGCCAGCAGCCCGACAGGGGGCATGGGGACCGGGGAGCTGTTTTTT. Amino acids: CASSPTGGMGTGELFF.

The rearrangement links TRBV5-1 to TRBJ1-2, with D possibly TRBD1 on 6 matching bases. Trimming cost V 0 bases and J 2 bases, with 11 bases left between them. The CDR3 contains 15 residues. Germline CDR1 SGHRS, CDR2 YFSETQ. Here the CDR3 DNA reads TGCGCCAGCAGCTTGGTACAGGGTGTCAACTATGGCTACACCTTC. Residues: CASSLVQGVNYGYTF.

In its sample, this clonotype was seen a few times. The chain combines TRBV29-1 with TRBJ1-1; D may be TRBD1 (5 bases). CDR1 is SQVTM, CDR2 ANQGSEA, per germline. V was pared by 7 bases and J by 1 base, with 10 bases between. The CDR3 totals 12 residues. Written as DNA, the CDR3 is TGCAGCGCCGCCGGGGGGAACACTGAAGCTTTCTTT. This encodes CSAAGGNTEAFF. The whole variable domain, filled in from reference TRBV29-1 and TRBJ1-1, reads SAVISQKPSRDICQRGTSLTIQCQVDSQVTMMFWYRQQPGQSLTLIATANQGSEATYESGFVIDKFPISRPNLTFSTLTVSNMSPEDSSIYLCSAAGGNTEAFFGQGTRLTVV.

This clonotype was counted a few times. The gene calls are TRBV5-1 and TRBJ2-2, with 8 nucleotides matching TRBD1. V dropped 2 bases and J dropped 4; count of bases not matched to a gene: 4. CDR1 SGHRS and CDR2 YFSETQ come from the germline V gene. This CDR3 contains 15 residues. In nucleotides, the CDR3 is TGCGCCAGCAGCTTACAGGGGGACGGCACCGGGGAGCTGTTTTTT. It translates to CASSLQGDGTGELFF.

This clonotype showed up many times. This rearrangement joins TRBV7-8 to TRBJ2-3; TRBD2 is a possible D gene (7 bases). V shed 2 bases and J shed 2 bases, with 14 bases lying between them. Germline CDR1 is SGHVS and CDR2 is FQNEAQ. The CDR3 loop spans 16 amino acids. The CDR3, as DNA: TGTGCCAGCAGCTTAACAAACGGGGGGCTCACAGATACGCAGTATTTT. Encoded protein: CASSLTNGGLTDTQYF.

This clonotype appeared many times. This sequence joins TRBV6-1 and TRBJ1-5; 9 nucleotides align to TRBD1. Trimming at V came to 6 bases and at J to 11 bases, leaving 5 bases not matched to a gene. The CDR3 consists of 12 residues. Germline V gene lookup returns CDR1 MNHNS and CDR2 SASEGT. CDR3 nucleotides: TGTGCCAGCAGCCAACAGGGGGCGGCCCAGCATTTT. Amino acids: CASSQQGAAQHF.

The rearrangement uses TRBV6-1 and TRBJ2-7; D possibly uses TRBD1 or TRBD2 (5 bases each). Germline CDR1 and CDR2: MNHNS and SASEGT. The V end lost 3 bases, the J end lost 3 bases, and 12 bases lay between the germline ends. This CDR3 spans 14 amino acids. The CDR3, as DNA: TGTGCCAGCAGTGATCCGGGACGGCTCTACGAGCAGTACTTC. This gives the protein CASSDPGRLYEQYF.

This clonotype was seen repeatedly, ten times or more. This chain joins TRBV7-8 and TRBJ2-3; D is perhaps TRBD1 (6 bases). V dropped 6 bases and J dropped 3 bases, with 19 bases sitting between them. This CDR3 spans 16 amino acids. CDR1 and CDR2 (germline): SGHVS, FQNEAQ. The CDR3 coding sequence is TGTGCCAGCAGTTATCTTAGGGTCGGACAGACAGATACGCAGTATTTT. It yields the protein CASSYLRVGQTDTQYF. Full variable domain (rest looked up from reference TRBV7-8 and TRBJ2-3): GAGVSQSPRYKVAKRGQDVALRCDPISGHVSLFWYQQALGQGPEFLTYFQNEAQLDKSGLPSDRFFAERPEGSVSTLKIQRTQQEDSAVYLCASSYLRVGQTDTQYFGPGTRLTVL.

Note on this clonotype: Its ends do not fully match the called genes, so a read error is possible. V gene TRBV5-4 combines with J gene TRBJ2-7; D is possibly TRBD2 (5 bases). The germline V gene encodes CDR1 SGHNT and CDR2 YYREEE (reference sequence). This CDR3 spans 14 amino acids. CDR3 loop: CDSSVYSVAREQYF. CDR3 nucleotide sequence: TGTGACAGCAGCGTATACTCTGTAGCGCGAGAGCAGTACTTC.

In its sample, this clonotype is medium-sized. The chain links TRBV7-8 to TRBJ2-7; 8 bases are shared with TRBD1. Unmatched junction bases numbered 8, after V lost 2 bases and J lost 5 bases. This CDR3 contains 15 residues. Germline CDR1 SGHVS, CDR2 FQNEAQ. The CDR3 reads CASSLQQGAKDEQYF. CDR3 nucleotides: TGTGCCAGCAGCTTACAGCAGGGGGCTAAGGACGAGCAGTACTTC.

In this sample, this clonotype turned up many times. This sequence joins TRBV28 and TRBJ1-2, with TRBD1 as a possible D gene (6 bases). Trimming stripped 6 bases from V and 7 bases from J, with 12 bases between. This CDR3 is 12 amino acids long. Per the germline V gene, CDR1 is MDHEN and CDR2 is SYDVKM. The CDR3 bases are TGTGCCAGCAGCATCACAGGGTCTGGCTACACCTTC. Translation: CASSITGSGYTF.

Judged by abundance, this clonotype is medium-sized. J is TRBJ2-1 and V is TRBV28; 8 bases map to TRBD1. The V segment lost 3 bases and the J segment 5 bases; nucleotides outside the gene matches: 9. This CDR3 comprises 16 residues. Germline V gene data show CDR1 as MDHEN and CDR2 as SYDVKM. The CDR3 reads CASSFWRQGKNNEQFF. In DNA form, the CDR3 reads TGTGCCAGCAGTTTCTGGAGACAGGGGAAAAACAATGAGCAGTTCTTC.

This clonotype was found many times. This chain uses TRBV28 with TRBJ2-3; D is ambiguous. The CDR3 is 11 amino acids. Germline V gene lookup returns CDR1 MDHEN and CDR2 SYDVKM. V was cut by 3 bases and J by 4 bases, with 2 bases left in between. The CDR3 is CASSFSDTQYF. The CDR3 DNA is TGTGCCAGCAGTTTCTCAGATACGCAGTATTTT.

The rearrangement links TRBV27 to TRBJ2-5; D remains unclear. The ends were cut back, 5 bases at V and 4 bases at J, with 5 bases in the middle. Germline CDR1 reads MNHEY; CDR2 reads SMNVEV (reference sequence). This CDR3 has 11 amino acids. CDR3 loop: CASSLRETQYF. Written as DNA, the CDR3 is TGTGCCAGCAGTCTTCGAGAGACCCAGTACTTC.

This clonotype was counted at least ten times. The CDR3 nucleotides read TGTGCCAGCAGCTCGAATCCGTCCTACGAGCAGTACTTC. It codes for CASSSNPSYEQYF. The chain carries TRBV7-2 and TRBJ2-7; D is unresolved. Trimming left V 4 bases short and J 1 base short, with 8 bases between. CDR3 size: 13 residues. CDR1 is SGHTA and CDR2 is FQGNSA in the germline V gene.

This clonotype is labeled as medium-sized (0.01 to 0.1%). The chain has TRBV4-1 and TRBJ1-1, with D perhaps matching TRBD1 (5 bases). CDR3 length: 16 amino acids. CDR1 MGHRA and CDR2 YSYEKL come from the germline V gene. Trimming removed 4 bases at V and 1 base at J, with 16 bases between. CDR3 nucleotides: TGCGCCAGCAGCCCCCAGGGCCTAGGTGGGAACACTGAAGCTTTCTTT. Translating gives CASSPQGLGGNTEAFF.

The chain is built from TRBV18 and TRBJ2-1; D is undetermined. Germline V gene data show CDR1 as KGHSH and CDR2 as LQKENI. The CDR3 extends over 11 amino acids. The V end lost 6 bases, the J end lost 5 bases, and 5 bases lay between the germline ends. The CDR3 here is CASSLNNEQFF. CDR3 in DNA: TGTGCCAGCTCGCTGAACAATGAGCAGTTCTTC.

About this clonotype: A read error may explain this, as a much larger clone is one base away. The chain couples TRBV3-1 to TRBJ2-1, with D uncertain. The CDR3 has 13 amino acids. Germline V gene lookup returns CDR1 LGHDT and CDR2 YNNKEL (reference sequence). DNA for the CDR3: TGTTCCAGCAGCCAAGACCTAGGGAATGAGCAGTTCTTC. Translated: CSSSQDLGNEQFF.

This clonotype was counted between two and nine times. The chain recombines TRBV12-3 or TRBV12-4 with TRBJ2-1; 11 bases map to TRBD1. The CDR3 has 15 residues. After removal of 3 bases from V and 6 bases from J, the junction contained 4 bases not matched to a gene. In nucleotides, the CDR3 is TGTGCCAGCAGTTTGGGACAGGGGGGAGGCAATGAGCAGTTCTTC. This encodes CASSLGQGGGNEQFF.

This clonotype was seen many times. The genes are TRBV5-6 and TRBJ1-6; 9 bases align to TRBD1. Germline CDR1 reads SGHDT; CDR2 reads YYEEEE. With V trimmed by 5 bases and J by 9 bases, 6 bases remained unmatched. The length of the CDR3 is 14 residues. This CDR3 reads CASRQGARASPLHF. DNA for the CDR3: TGTGCCAGCAGACAGGGGGCGAGGGCTTCACCCCTCCACTTT.

This clonotype is a singleton in its sample. It may be a read error: a sequence one base away is much more abundant. This chain uses TRBV4-2 with TRBJ2-2, with D uncertain. The CDR3 covers 15 residues. V was shortened by 7 bases and J by 1 base, with 13 bases between the two germline ends. Germline assignment: CDR1 LGHNA and CDR2 YNFKEQ. The CDR3 DNA reads as TGTGCCAGCATCCCTGTTCCCGTGAACACCGGGGAGCTGTTTTTT. It codes for CASIPVPVNTGELFF.

Comment on this clonotype: This may stem from a read error, because a much larger clone lies one nucleotide away. The chain carries TRBV7-8 and TRBJ1-2, with D hard to call. The CDR3 totals 14 residues. Germline V lookup: CDR1 SGHVS, CDR2 FQNEAQ. CDR3 nucleotides: TGTGCCAGCACCTTAGATCGGTCGAACTATGGCTACACCTTC. It translates to CASTLDRSNYGYTF.

This clonotype was counted between two and nine times. The chain has TRBV5-1 and TRBJ2-7, with D perhaps TRBD1 (6 bases). Between the trimmed V and J ends, which lost 5 bases and 1 base, there was a span of 10 bases. This CDR3 spans 13 amino acids. Germline CDR1 is SGHRS and CDR2 is YFSETQ. For the CDR3, the DNA is TGCGCCAGCAGGACGACAGGTTCCTACGAGCAGTACTTC. Protein product: CASRTTGSYEQYF.

This clonotype appeared many times. This rearrangement joins TRBV12-3 or TRBV12-4 to TRBJ2-1; no reliable D call. V was pared by 7 bases and J by 1 base, with 5 bases between. The CDR3 has 12 residues. The DNA for the CDR3 is TGTGCCAGCACCCCTTCCTACAATGAGCAGTTCTTC. This gives the protein CASTPSYNEQFF.